The 10 T cell receptor beta chains presented below share a single source sample, sequenced in a study of cytomegalovirus exposure and HLA in healthy donors. The PCR ran on 60 Vbeta and 13 Jbeta primers. Method: immunoSEQ multiplex PCR; TCRdb's copy keeps in-frame clones and lacks some. The data hold under 150,000 clones, with under 90% observed a single time. The sample consisted of PBMCs. The receptor set was obtained from a male donor in good health and CMV-seronegative.

The gene calls are TRBV5-1 and TRBJ2-7, with 7 bases that match TRBD1. V was clipped by 3 bases and J by 3 bases; unmatched bases: 3. CDR3 length: 13 residues. The germline CDR1 and CDR2 sequences are SGHRS and YFSETQ. The CDR3 bases are TGCGCCAGCAGCTGGGGGACAGACTACGAGCAGTACTTC. Translating it yields CASSWGTDYEQYF.

J is TRBJ2-4 and V is TRBV5-3; 11 nucleotides match TRBD1. TRBV5-3 is flagged as an ORF with uncertain function. The CDR3 runs 18 residues. After removal of 4 bases from V and 3 bases from J, the junction contained 12 bases not matched to a gene. CDR3 bases: TGTGCCAGAAGCCTAATCCTAGGACAGGGGGCCGGCAAAAACATTCAGTACTTC. Its translation is CARSLILGQGAGKNIQYF.

This clone was picked up one time. The chain uses TRBV9 and TRBJ2-3, with 11 bases aligning to TRBD2. Germline CDR1 and CDR2: SGDLS and YYNGEE. The CDR3 covers 16 residues. Trimming at V came to 4 bases and at J to 2 bases, leaving 6 bases not matched to a gene. CDR3 sequence (DNA): TGTGCCAGCAGCATAACTAGCGGGGGTTCCACAGATACGCAGTATTTT. It is translated as CASSITSGGSTDTQYF.

The chain employs TRBV6-1 and TRBJ1-1, with D maybe TRBD1 (6 bases). CDR1 and CDR2 (germline): MNHNS, SASEGT. This CDR3 is built from 16 residues. V was pared by 4 bases and J by 0 bases, with 15 bases between. DNA of the CDR3: TGTGCCAGCAGTGCCCGGGACAACGGAATGAACACTGAAGCTTTCTTT. The encoded protein is CASSARDNGMNTEAFF.

This clone was detected a few times. The V gene is TRBV6-5, the J gene TRBJ2-7; 8 nucleotides match TRBD2. V trimming: 7 bases; J trimming: 6 bases; junction bases outside the gene matches: 11. Germline V gene sequence: CDR1 MNHEY, CDR2 SVGAGI. The CDR3 spans 14 residues. CDR3 protein: CASTRTAGDGEQYF. DNA of the CDR3: TGTGCCAGCACCCGGACAGCGGGAGATGGCGAGCAGTACTTC.

The chain joins TRBV19 to TRBJ2-4; 9 bases map to TRBD1. The CDR3 is 16 amino acids. Germline lookup yields CDR1 LNHDA and CDR2 SQIVND (reference sequence). The trim removed 4 bases at V and 5 bases at J, leaving 9 bases unmatched. CDR3 in DNA: TGTGCCAGTAGTAGGGACAGGGCGACGTCCGAAAACATTCAGTACTTC. This encodes CASSRDRATSENIQYF.

The V gene is TRBV27, the J gene TRBJ1-5, with D uncertain. This CDR3 is 13 amino acids long. Trimming left V 3 bases short and J 3 bases short, with 6 bases between. The V gene's germline CDR1 is MNHEY and CDR2 SMNVEV (reference sequence). In DNA form, the CDR3 reads TGTGCCAGCAGTTTCGCAGTCAATCAGCCCCAGCATTTT. It encodes CASSFAVNQPQHF.

This clone turned up a few times. The rearrangement joins TRBV5-4 to TRBJ2-2, with TRBD2 matching 7 bases. The CDR3 is made up of 15 amino acids. The germline V gene has CDR1 SGHNT and CDR2 YYREEE (reference sequence). V shed 4 bases, J shed 7 bases, and the junction held 10 bases outside the gene matches. The CDR3 DNA is TGTGCCAGCAGCCCCCCCAGCGGGACCATCGGGGAGCTGTTTTTT. It codes for CASSPPSGTIGELFF.

The genes are TRBV2 and TRBJ1-1, with 7 bases matching TRBD1. The trim removed 6 bases at V and 4 bases at J, leaving 8 bases unmatched. The CDR3 loop spans 14 amino acids. Germline CDR1 is SNHLY and CDR2 is FYNNEI. In DNA form, the CDR3 reads TGTGCCAGCAGCCTCACAGGGGAAGGCACTGAAGCTTTCTTT. Encoded protein: CASSLTGEGTEAFF.

The chain has TRBV5-4 and TRBJ2-7, with D tentatively TRBD1 (5 bases). CDR3 size: 13 residues. The V gene's germline CDR1 is SGHNT and CDR2 YYREEE (reference sequence). V shed 3 bases and J shed 2 bases, with 9 bases lying between them. CDR3 nucleotide sequence: TGTGCCAGCAGCTCCGACAGCCCCTACGAGCAGTACTTC. The encoded protein is CASSSDSPYEQYF.